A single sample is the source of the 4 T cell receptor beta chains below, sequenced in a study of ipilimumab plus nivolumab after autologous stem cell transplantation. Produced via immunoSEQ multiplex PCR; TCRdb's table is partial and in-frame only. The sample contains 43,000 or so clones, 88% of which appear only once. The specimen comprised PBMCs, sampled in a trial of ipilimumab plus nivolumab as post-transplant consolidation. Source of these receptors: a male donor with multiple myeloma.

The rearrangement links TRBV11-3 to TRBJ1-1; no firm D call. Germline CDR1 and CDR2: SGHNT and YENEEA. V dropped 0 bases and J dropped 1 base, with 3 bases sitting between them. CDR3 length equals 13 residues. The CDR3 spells CASSLEGNTEAFF. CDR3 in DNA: TGTGCCAGCAGCTTAGAAGGGAACACTGAAGCTTTCTTT.

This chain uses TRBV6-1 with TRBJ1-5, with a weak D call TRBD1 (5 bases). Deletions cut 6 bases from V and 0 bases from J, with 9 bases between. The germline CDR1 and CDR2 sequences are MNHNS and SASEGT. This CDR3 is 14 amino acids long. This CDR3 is CASRARGSNQPQHF. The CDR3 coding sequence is TGTGCCAGCAGAGCTAGGGGTAGCAATCAGCCCCAGCATTTT.

The CDR3 loop reads CASSYSYEQYF. In DNA form, the CDR3 reads TGTGCCAGCAGTTACAGCTACGAGCAGTACTTC. The chain carries TRBV2 and TRBJ2-7; D uncertain. V gave up 5 bases and J gave up 3 bases, with 5 bases separating them. Germline-derived CDR1 and CDR2 are SNHLY and FYNNEI. The CDR3 sequence is 11 residues long.

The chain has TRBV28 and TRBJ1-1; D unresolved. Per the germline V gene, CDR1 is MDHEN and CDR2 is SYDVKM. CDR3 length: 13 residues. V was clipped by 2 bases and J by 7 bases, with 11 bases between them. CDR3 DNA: TGTGCCAGCAGTTTAGCTCCGGACGTTGAAGCTTTCTTT. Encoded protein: CASSLAPDVEAFF.